This TCR beta chain was captured by sequencing in a study of blood T cells in healthy people across ages. Study overall: For every two T cells, template switching captured about one barcoded beta molecule. Study-level results: No one knew whether donors had CMV, which possibly confounded expanded clonotype changes.

Isolation per sample recovered at least 7 million PBMCs. Total RNA was isolated from each sample in quantities of at least 6 micrograms. The ends were cut back, 3 bases at V and 1 base at J, with 12 bases in the middle. Germline CDR1 SEHNR, CDR2 FQNEAQ (reference sequence). The CDR3 runs to 15 residues. Note on this clonotype: Its matching antigen is unknown.

Then a second PCR, running roughly 7 to 12 cycles, was carried out with a sample-barcoded 5' primer and a J-beta primer mix. TCRdb ran MiXCR on the 5' RACE reads and lists one entry per CDR3 protein. This sample has about 1.5 million distinct CDR3 sequences, with approximately 43% found just once. The chain joins TRBV7-9 to TRBJ1-1; a weak D match, TRBD1 (6 bases). The sequence derives from a woman aged 18-29 years in good health. Sequenced input: blood. The CDR3 nucleotides are TGTGCCAGCAGCTTCATATCACAGGGGAACACTGAAGCTTTCTTT. Protein: CASSFISQGNTEAFF.